The 14 T cell receptor beta chains below all came from one sample that was sequenced in a study of identical twins. TCRdb reprocessed the 5' RACE reads via MiXCR and lists one record per CDR3 protein. There are 1.5 million or so distinct CDR3 sequences in the sample; around a third occur only once, and approximately 0.29% lies in the top ten. Specimen: cord blood. All receptors come from a newborn girl in good health.

The genes are TRBV27 and TRBJ1-2; 11 positions agree with TRBD1. Trimming removed 4 bases from V and 6 bases from J; junction bases left unmatched: 7. Germline CDR1 reads MNHEY; CDR2 reads SMNVEV (reference sequence). This CDR3 has 15 amino acids. The chain's CDR3 is CASSSPGQGVNGYTF. DNA of the CDR3: TGTGCCAGCAGTTCACCGGGACAGGGGGTAAATGGCTACACCTTC.

The chain joins TRBV10-1 to TRBJ2-4; D is unclear. The CDR3 totals 13 residues. Deletions cut 3 bases from V and 15 bases from J, with 18 bases between. Germline CDR1 and CDR2: WNHNN and SYGVQD (reference sequence). This chain's CDR3 is CASSDGGPAVSYF. For the CDR3, the DNA is TGCGCCAGCAGTGATGGTGGGCCCGCGGTTTCGTACTTC.

The chain combines TRBV5-1 with TRBJ1-4, with D possibly matching TRBD1 (5 bases). Germline-derived CDR1 and CDR2 are SGHRS and YFSETQ. The CDR3 has 14 amino acids. The ends were cut back, 0 bases at V and 13 bases at J, with 16 bases in the middle. As DNA, the CDR3 is TGCGCCAGCAGCTTGGATCCCAGGGCCTTGGGACTGTTTTTT. This gives the protein CASSLDPRALGLFF. Combining the CDR3 with reference TRBV5-1 and TRBJ1-4 gives the whole variable domain KAGVTQTPRYLIKTRGQQVTLSCSPISGHRSVSWYQQTPGQGLQFLFEYFSETQRNKGNFPGRFSGRQFSNSRSEMNVSTLELGDSALYLCASSLDPRALGLFFGSGTQLSVL.

This sequence joins TRBV10-3 and TRBJ1-1, with D unresolved. CDR3 length: 17 residues. V was cut by 0 bases and J by 1 base, with 15 bases left in between. CDR1 is ENHRY and CDR2 is SYGVKD in the germline V gene. The CDR3 here is CAISESRYRQKNTEAFF. The CDR3 DNA is TGTGCCATCAGTGAGTCGAGATATAGGCAGAAGAACACTGAAGCTTTCTTT.

This chain uses TRBV5-1 with TRBJ2-2; TRBD2 aligns across 8 bases. Germline V gives CDR1 SGHRS, CDR2 YFSETQ. CDR3 length: 16 amino acids. Trimming at V came to 0 bases and at J to 1 base, leaving 2 bases not matched to a gene. CDR3 in DNA: TGCGCCAGCAGCTTGGTTAGCGGGGTGAACACCGGGGAGCTGTTTTTT. Protein: CASSLVSGVNTGELFF.

This clonotype was observed a single time. The V and J genes are TRBV5-1 and TRBJ2-7; D not resolved. Germline loops: CDR1 SGHRS, CDR2 YFSETQ. This CDR3 is built from 12 residues. With 4 bases removed from V and 7 bases from J, the gap between germline ends came to 12 bases. In DNA, the CDR3 is TGCGCCAGCAGCGCGGAGCTGAATGAGCAGTACTTC. It translates to CASSAELNEQYF. The whole variable domain, filled in from reference TRBV5-1 and TRBJ2-7, reads KAGVTQTPRYLIKTRGQQVTLSCSPISGHRSVSWYQQTPGQGLQFLFEYFSETQRNKGNFPGRFSGRQFSNSRSEMNVSTLELGDSALYLCASSAELNEQYFGPGTRLTVT.

The rearrangement links TRBV20-1 to TRBJ2-1, with 7 bases that match TRBD2. CDR3 length: 19 amino acids. CDR1 is DFQATT, CDR2 SNEGSKA, per germline (reference sequence). The V and J ends lost 0 bases and 0 bases, in that order; junction bases with no gene match: 14. The DNA of the CDR3 is TGCAGTGCTAGAGACCCCCGGGGACTACCACTTCCCTCCTACAATGAGCAGTTCTTC. Its translation is CSARDPRGLPLPSYNEQFF.

The chain combines TRBV27 with TRBJ2-1; TRBD1 agrees at 10 bases. J was trimmed by 8 bases and V by 3 bases; bases with no gene match: 4. Germline CDR1 reads MNHEY; CDR2 reads SMNVEV (reference sequence). The CDR3 runs 14 residues. The CDR3 loop is CASSFGTGDDEQFF. CDR3 coding DNA: TGTGCCAGCAGTTTCGGGACAGGGGACGATGAGCAGTTCTTC.

This clonotype was recorded a few times. The gene calls are TRBV20-1 and TRBJ2-1; 9 positions agree with TRBD1. The germline CDR1 and CDR2 sequences are DFQATT and SNEGSKA (reference sequence). The CDR3 is 16 residues long. Trimming removed 0 bases from V and 2 bases from J; junction bases left unmatched: 5. CDR3 sequence: CSARDMGQGAYNEQFF. The CDR3 DNA follows: TGCAGTGCTAGAGATATGGGACAGGGAGCCTACAATGAGCAGTTCTTC.

Many counts were recorded for this clonotype. This chain joins TRBV4-2 and TRBJ2-1, with TRBD2 identical over 7 bases. Germline CDR1 is LGHNA and CDR2 is YNFKEQ. The CDR3 loop spans 16 amino acids. Losses at the gene ends were 4 bases for V and 8 bases for J; bases not matched to a gene: 14. The CDR3 here is CASSPTTSRLYDEQFF. CDR3 in DNA: TGTGCCAGCAGCCCTACGACTAGCAGGCTATACGATGAGCAGTTCTTC.

About this clonotype: A single base separates this from a much larger clone, so it may be a read error. The chain couples TRBV12-3 or TRBV12-4 to TRBJ2-7, with D hard to call. V was clipped by 1 base and J by 7 bases, with 14 bases between them. CDR3 length: 14 residues. The CDR3 region has the DNA TGTGCCAGCAGTTTAGTCGGTTCCTACAATGAGCAGTACTTC. Its translation is CASSLVGSYNEQYF.

The rearrangement joins TRBV7-9 to TRBJ1-3, with D unclear. With 0 bases removed from V and 0 bases from J, the gap between germline ends came to 12 bases. Germline lookup yields CDR1 SEHNR and CDR2 FQNEAQ (reference sequence). The CDR3 is made up of 17 amino acids. The CDR3 sequence is CASSLADWASSGNTIYF. The DNA for the CDR3 is TGTGCCAGCAGCTTAGCCGATTGGGCCAGCTCTGGAAACACCATATATTTT.

This clonotype was observed a handful of times. This chain connects TRBV6-1 to TRBJ2-2, with TRBD2 matching 14 bases. This CDR3 spans 19 amino acids. Germline V gene lookup returns CDR1 MNHNS and CDR2 SASEGT. After removal of 5 bases from V and 2 bases from J, the junction contained 10 bases not matched to a gene. The CDR3 here is CASSPAGLAGAFNTGELFF. The CDR3 DNA follows: TGTGCCAGCAGTCCCGCGGGACTAGCGGGGGCTTTCAACACCGGGGAGCTGTTTTTT.

This clonotype was detected a few times. The chain couples TRBV14 to TRBJ2-1, with 8 bases that match TRBD1. Trimming at V came to 6 bases and at J to 8 bases, leaving 6 bases not matched to a gene. CDR3 length: 13 residues. Germline V gene sequence: CDR1 SGHDN, CDR2 FVKESK. The CDR3 is CASRQGAGYEQFF. The CDR3 nucleotides are TGTGCCAGCAGGCAGGGGGCCGGATATGAGCAGTTCTTC.